The 32 T cell receptor beta chains in this list originate from one sample, sequenced in a study of OX40 agonist ivuxolimab in advanced cancers. The repertoire was sequenced with immunoSEQ multiplex PCR; TCRdb's copy has only in-frame clones and lacks some. The data contain 15,000 to 20,000 clones, 85% to 90% of them singletons. The sample consisted of CD4+ or CD8+ T cells sorted from blood, taken in a trial of the OX40 agonist ivuxolimab. These receptors all stem from an adult with an advanced solid tumor such as melanoma, head and neck, liver or kidney cancer.

This clone was seen many times. The chain carries TRBV9 and TRBJ1-1; TRBD1 agrees at 7 bases. The trim removed 3 bases at V and 10 bases at J, leaving 6 bases unmatched. There are 12 residues in the CDR3. Germline values: CDR1 SGDLS, CDR2 YYNGEE. Here the CDR3 reads CASSGDREVAFF. As DNA, the CDR3 is TGTGCCAGCAGCGGAGACAGGGAAGTAGCTTTCTTT.

V usage is TRBV4-2 and J usage is TRBJ2-7; 7 nucleotides agree with TRBD2. J lost 3 bases, V lost 0 bases, and 5 bases had no gene match. This CDR3 region has 15 residues. Germline CDR1 and CDR2: LGHNA and YNFKEQ. CDR3 nucleotides: TGTGCCAGCAGCCAAGAATCGGGACTACTCTACGAGCAGTACTTC. It encodes CASSQESGLLYEQYF.

The chain employs TRBV6-5 and TRBJ1-2; maybe TRBD1 (5 bases). The ends were cut back, 2 bases at V and 6 bases at J, with 13 bases in the middle. CDR1 MNHEY and CDR2 SVGAGI come from the germline V gene. The CDR3 contains 14 residues. CDR3 region: CASSYTPTGDGYTF. CDR3 nucleotides: TGTGCCAGCAGTTACACCCCGACGGGGGATGGCTACACCTTC.

The J gene is TRBJ2-1, the V gene TRBV7-9; 10 bases fit TRBD1. In germline, CDR1 is SEHNR, CDR2 FQNEAQ (reference sequence). After removal of 5 bases from V and 3 bases from J, the junction contained 7 bases not matched to a gene. The CDR3 has 16 residues. CDR3: CASSILGTGDYNEQFF. CDR3 coding DNA: TGTGCCAGCAGCATTCTGGGGACAGGGGACTACAATGAGCAGTTCTTC.

The chain carries TRBV27 and TRBJ2-3; a possible D gene is TRBD1 (5 bases). V was pared by 2 bases and J by 4 bases, with 13 bases between. Germline V gene sequence: CDR1 MNHEY, CDR2 SMNVEV (reference sequence). The CDR3 contains 15 residues. The CDR3 region is CASSLARGLADTQYF. The DNA of the CDR3 is TGTGCCAGCAGTTTAGCTAGGGGTCTCGCAGATACGCAGTATTTT.

The chain joins TRBV9 to TRBJ2-7; D not resolved. The CDR3 runs to 16 residues. V was trimmed by 0 bases and J by 2 bases, leaving 15 bases between them. Germline V CDR1 and CDR2: SGDLS, YYNGEE. CDR3 sequence: CASSVESTAAAYEQYF. CDR3 bases: TGTGCCAGCAGCGTAGAATCTACGGCGGCAGCCTACGAGCAGTACTTC.

The gene calls are TRBV2 and TRBJ2-3; D gene ambiguous. The CDR3 is 10 residues long. Germline V gene data show CDR1 as SNHLY and CDR2 as FYNNEI. Trimming took 7 bases from V and 4 from J, leaving 3 bases between them. CDR3 residues: CASTSDTQYF. The CDR3 DNA follows: TGTGCCAGCACGTCAGATACGCAGTATTTT.

The rearrangement links TRBV29-1 to TRBJ1-3, with a possible D match to TRBD1 (5 bases). Germline V gene sequence: CDR1 SQVTM, CDR2 ANQGSEA. V was trimmed by 6 bases and J by 1 base, leaving 16 bases between them. The CDR3 has 15 residues. Written as DNA, the CDR3 is TGCAGCGTCGAGTCTTACGACAGTTCTGGAAACACCATATATTTT. Translating gives CSVESYDSSGNTIYF.

DNA of the CDR3: TGTGCCAGCAGACTTGCCAGCTCCTACGAGCAGTACTTC. This encodes CASRLASSYEQYF. This rearrangement joins TRBV7-9 to TRBJ2-7; no firm D call. This CDR3 spans 13 amino acids. Germline CDR1 and CDR2: SEHNR and FQNEAQ (reference sequence). Trimming pared 6 bases from V and 0 bases from J, leaving 9 bases between.

This clone was recorded once. The chain recombines TRBV7-9 with TRBJ2-1; D could derive from TRBD1 or TRBD2 (6 bases each). The CDR3 runs 14 residues. The germline V and J ends were trimmed by 5 bases and 5 bases, with 13 bases remaining between them. Germline CDR1 is SEHNR and CDR2 is FQNEAQ (reference sequence). CDR3 loop: CASSPKGGHNEQFF. Written as DNA, the CDR3 is TGTGCCAGCAGCCCTAAGGGGGGCCACAATGAGCAGTTCTTC.

V gene TRBV9 combines with J gene TRBJ2-2, with 11 bases lining up with TRBD2. The CDR3 loop spans 18 amino acids. V lost 1 base, J lost 1 base, and 6 bases stayed unmatched. Per germline, CDR1 SGDLS and CDR2 YYNGEE. This CDR3 is CASSVRPGLAGNTGELFF. CDR3 bases: TGTGCCAGCAGCGTACGTCCCGGACTAGCGGGGAACACCGGGGAGCTGTTTTTT.

A few counts support this clone. The J gene is TRBJ2-6, the V gene TRBV4-3; D may be TRBD1 (5 bases). Deletions cut 0 bases from V and 0 bases from J, with 6 bases between. The CDR3 has 16 residues. The germline gives CDR1 LGHNA, CDR2 YSLEER. DNA for the CDR3: TGCGCCAGCAGCCAAGAAAGGGGCTCTGGGGCCAACGTCCTGACTTTC. It is translated as CASSQERGSGANVLTF.

The chain is built from TRBV5-1 and TRBJ2-7; D is uncertain. V lost 0 bases and J lost 0, with 10 bases in between. The CDR3 is 15 residues long. Per the germline V gene, CDR1 is SGHRS and CDR2 is YFSETQ. In DNA form, the CDR3 reads TGCGCCAGCAGCTTGGTCGACGCAAGCTCCTACGAGCAGTACTTC. The encoded protein is CASSLVDASSYEQYF. The variable domain in full, with the rest retrieved from reference TRBV5-1 and TRBJ2-7, is KAGVTQTPRYLIKTRGQQVTLSCSPISGHRSVSWYQQTPGQGLQFLFEYFSETQRNKGNFPGRFSGRQFSNSRSEMNVSTLELGDSALYLCASSLVDASSYEQYFGPGTRLTVT.

The J gene is TRBJ1-2, the V gene TRBV19; the match to TRBD1 covers 10 bases. The CDR3 loop spans 14 amino acids. V lost 6 bases to trimming and J lost 3 bases; unmatched junction nucleotides: 4. Germline CDR1 reads LNHDA; CDR2 reads SQIVND (reference sequence). The CDR3: CASSLGTGDYGYTF. The CDR3 DNA reads TGTGCCAGTAGCCTAGGGACAGGGGACTATGGCTACACCTTC.

V is TRBV6-5 and J is TRBJ2-7; the D gene is possibly TRBD2 (6 bases). Germline V CDR1 and CDR2: MNHEY, SVGAGI. CDR3 length: 13 amino acids. The germline V and J ends were trimmed by 5 bases and 3 bases, with 11 bases remaining between them. The CDR3 loop reads CASSLAAGYEQYF. CDR3 sequence (DNA): TGTGCCAGCAGTCTCGCAGCGGGCTACGAGCAGTACTTC.

The chain joins TRBV28 to TRBJ2-7; TRBD1 might be the D (6 bases). In germline, CDR1 is MDHEN, CDR2 SYDVKM. The CDR3 has 15 residues. V lost 2 bases to trimming and J lost 2 bases, with 13 bases between them. The CDR3 sequence: CASSLAGDLAYEQYF. CDR3 nucleotides: TGTGCCAGCAGTTTAGCAGGGGATTTAGCCTACGAGCAGTACTTC.

V gene TRBV30 combines with J gene TRBJ2-5; D might be TRBD1 (6 bases). This CDR3 contains 17 residues. Germline V gene data show CDR1 as GTSNPN and CDR2 as SVGIG (reference sequence). Trimming pared 0 bases from V and 1 base from J, leaving 18 bases between. This CDR3 is CAWSVRGWTAFQETQYF. The DNA of the CDR3 is TGTGCCTGGAGTGTTAGGGGGTGGACGGCCTTCCAAGAGACCCAGTACTTC.

The rearrangement joins TRBV10-1 to TRBJ1-1; no clear D. V was clipped by 3 bases and J by 1 base, with 6 bases between them. This CDR3 contains 13 residues. From germline, CDR1 is WNHNN and CDR2 SYGVQD (reference sequence). CDR3 nucleotides: TGCGCCAGCAGTGATGGCAGGAACACTGAAGCTTTCTTT. Amino acids: CASSDGRNTEAFF.

The V call is TRBV5-8, the J call TRBJ2-5, with D perhaps matching TRBD2 (6 bases). Germline CDR1 and CDR2: SGHTS and YDEGEE. V was shortened by 3 bases and J by 5 bases, with 14 bases between the two germline ends. The CDR3 is 14 amino acids. The CDR3 loop is CASSWGLARETQYF. The DNA of the CDR3 is TGTGCCAGCAGCTGGGGACTCGCGCGGGAGACCCAGTACTTC.

The chain couples TRBV2 to TRBJ2-1, with 12 bases identical to TRBD2. The CDR3 runs to 16 residues. Losses at the gene ends were 6 bases for V and 5 bases for J; bases not matched to a gene: 8. CDR1 and CDR2 (germline): SNHLY, FYNNEI. CDR3 nucleotide sequence: TGTGCCAGCAGAGGTGGGACTAGCGGGCCTAACAATGAGCAGTTCTTC. Amino acid sequence: CASRGGTSGPNNEQFF. The complete variable domain, with remaining parts taken from reference TRBV2 and TRBJ2-1, reads EPEVTQTPSHQVTQMGQEVILRCVPISNHLYFYWYRQILGQKVEFLVSFYNNEISEKSEIFDDQFSVERPDGSNFTLKIRSTKLEDSAMYFCASRGGTSGPNNEQFFGPGTRLTVL.

The CDR3 nucleotides are TGTGCCAGCAGCCAAGATGAAGTACAGTCCGATGGCTACACCTTC. It codes for CASSQDEVQSDGYTF. The chain employs TRBV4-2 and TRBJ1-2; D call uncertain. The V and J ends lost 0 bases and 6 bases respectively, with 14 bases between them. CDR3 length: 15 residues. CDR1 and CDR2 (germline): LGHNA, YNFKEQ.

The rearrangement joins TRBV30 to TRBJ2-7; D is perhaps TRBD1 or TRBD2 (6 bases each). Germline values: CDR1 GTSNPN, CDR2 SVGIG (reference sequence). The length of the CDR3 is 12 residues. The V end lost 5 bases, the J end lost 6 bases, and 14 bases lay between the germline ends. The CDR3 DNA follows: TGTGCCTGGGGGGGGCCCCGTGCCGAGCAGTACTTC. It is translated as CAWGGPRAEQYF.

The chain has TRBV27 and TRBJ2-7, with D perhaps matching TRBD1 (6 bases). Germline lookup yields CDR1 MNHEY and CDR2 SMNVEV (reference sequence). The CDR3 totals 14 residues. Trimming left V 8 bases short and J 5 bases short, with 19 bases between. The CDR3: CASSLGRGTHEQYF. The CDR3 region has the DNA TGTGCCAGCTCCCTGGGCAGGGGAACGCACGAGCAGTACTTC.

The chain joins TRBV6-1 to TRBJ2-7; unclear D gene. Between the trimmed V and J ends, which lost 6 bases and 9 bases, there was a span of 9 bases. Germline V gene lookup returns CDR1 MNHNS and CDR2 SASEGT. CDR3 size: 10 residues. CDR3 DNA: TGTGCCAGCAGGGGATCTGGGCAGTACTTC. As protein: CASRGSGQYF.

This rearrangement joins TRBV6-6 to TRBJ2-1; TRBD1 is a possible D gene (5 bases). Deletions cut 2 bases from V and 0 bases from J, with 5 bases between. Germline V gene sequence: CDR1 MNHNY, CDR2 SVGAGI (reference sequence). CDR3 length: 14 amino acids. CDR3 in DNA: TGTGCCAGCAGTTACGGGGCCTCCTACAATGAGCAGTTCTTC. This codes for CASSYGASYNEQFF.

The chain employs TRBV5-6 and TRBJ1-3; a possible D gene is TRBD1 (6 bases). The CDR3 length is 13 residues. CDR1 is SGHDT, CDR2 YYEEEE, per germline. V dropped 5 bases and J dropped 4 bases, with 10 bases sitting between them. Here the CDR3 reads CASRSGDGNTIYF. The CDR3 region has the DNA TGTGCCAGCAGGTCAGGGGACGGAAACACCATATATTTT.

The chain combines TRBV27 with TRBJ2-7, with D unresolved. The V and J ends lost 9 bases and 2 bases respectively, with 11 bases between them. Looked up from germline, CDR1 is MNHEY and CDR2 is SMNVEV (reference sequence). This CDR3 has 12 amino acids. In DNA, the CDR3 is TGTGCCAGTGGTCCACACGCCTACGAGCAGTACTTC. This gives the protein CASGPHAYEQYF.

On this clone: One end of the junction fails to match germline, which may point to a read error. Other DNA sequences in this specimen translate into the identical CDR3. The chain uses TRBV5-6 and TRBJ2-3; no firm D call. The V gene's germline CDR1 is SGHDT and CDR2 YYEEEE. CDR3 length: 12 residues. CDR3 loop: CASSLNKVIPLF. The CDR3 DNA sequence: TGTGCAAGCAGCTTGAATAAAGTCATACCCCTTTTT.

This clone was detected a few times. CDR3 in amino acids: CASSPRTEGSNSPLHF. The DNA of the CDR3 is TGTGCCAGCAGCCCCCGGACCGAAGGTTCTAATTCACCCCTCCACTTT. The J gene is TRBJ1-6, the V gene TRBV5-8; D is undetermined. CDR1 SGHTS and CDR2 YDEGEE come from the germline V gene. The germline V and J ends were trimmed by 4 bases and 6 bases, with 17 bases remaining between them. The CDR3 is made up of 16 amino acids.

The chain uses TRBV6-5 and TRBJ2-7; 7 bases are a match to TRBD1. V lost 0 bases, J lost 1 base, and 3 bases stayed unmatched. Germline values: CDR1 MNHEY, CDR2 SVGAGI. This CDR3 contains 15 residues. The chain's CDR3 is CASSYSRDRSYEQYF. In DNA, the CDR3 is TGTGCCAGCAGTTACTCGAGGGACAGATCCTACGAGCAGTACTTC.

This rearrangement joins TRBV2 to TRBJ1-3; D not resolved. The V gene's germline CDR1 is SNHLY and CDR2 FYNNEI. The V end lost 2 bases, the J end lost 4 bases, and 21 bases lay between the germline ends. This CDR3 has 18 amino acids. CDR3 region: CASSEWFLEEAPGNTIYF. The CDR3 DNA sequence: TGTGCCAGCAGTGAATGGTTTTTAGAAGAGGCCCCCGGAAACACCATATATTTT.

The chain has TRBV6-1 and TRBJ2-7; D unresolved. There are 16 residues in the CDR3. Trimming cost V 3 bases and J 5 bases, with 20 bases left between them. Per germline, CDR1 MNHNS and CDR2 SASEGT. CDR3 residues: CASSDWLDTPSDEQYF. CDR3 DNA: TGTGCCAGCAGTGATTGGTTAGACACCCCAAGTGACGAGCAGTACTTC.